Each of the 6 T cell receptor beta chains below was sequenced from the same sample in a study of CD8+ T cells in alopecia areata. Treatment: oral pan-JAK inhibitor, 5-10 mg twice daily. RNA was isolated and reverse transcribed to cDNA, the sequencing template. Some clones are missing from TCRdb's copy, which holds only in-frame ones; the method was immunoSEQ multiplex PCR. The sample carries about 120,000 clones, 53% recorded once. This material consisted of CD4+ T cells sorted from blood, taken at week 4, from a patient treated with tofacitinib. The receptors here all came from a human donor with alopecia areata.

V gene TRBV19 combines with J gene TRBJ1-3; no definite D call. Trimming removed 9 bases from V and 3 bases from J, with 9 bases in between. CDR1 is LNHDA, CDR2 SQIVND, per germline (reference sequence). The length of the CDR3 is 12 residues. CDR3 in amino acids: CASHLGGNTIYF. The CDR3, as DNA: TGTGCCAGCCACCTTGGTGGAAACACCATATATTTT.

V gene TRBV18 combines with J gene TRBJ2-3; 10 bases match TRBD2. CDR3 length: 15 residues. Trimming at V came to 6 bases and at J to 6 bases, leaving 9 bases not matched to a gene. Germline V gene sequence: CDR1 KGHSH, CDR2 LQKENI. CDR3 protein: CASSQVSSGSDTQYF. The DNA of the CDR3 is TGTGCCAGCTCCCAGGTTTCTAGCGGGAGTGATACGCAGTATTTT.

V gene TRBV15 combines with J gene TRBJ1-5; 9 nucleotides agree with TRBD1. This CDR3 contains 13 residues. Looked up from germline, CDR1 is LNHNV and CDR2 is YYDKDF (reference sequence). The trim removed 6 bases at V and 4 bases at J, leaving 1 base unmatched. In nucleotides, the CDR3 is TGTGCCACCAGTGGACAGGGGAATCAGCCCCAGCATTTT. Its translation is CATSGQGNQPQHF.

V gene TRBV5-1 combines with J gene TRBJ2-5; tentatively, D is TRBD1 or TRBD2 (5 bases each). V was cut by 1 base and J by 3 bases, with 13 bases left in between. From germline, CDR1 is SGHRS and CDR2 YFSETQ. The CDR3 is 15 residues long. In DNA, the CDR3 is TGCGCCAGCAGCTTGAATGCGGGCAGGGAAGAGACCCAGTACTTC. Translated: CASSLNAGREETQYF.

This chain uses TRBV4-1 with TRBJ2-7; 8 bases map to TRBD2. CDR1 and CDR2 from the germline V gene are MGHRA and YSYEKL. V shed 2 bases, J shed 4 bases, and the junction held 16 bases outside the gene matches. This CDR3 has 18 amino acids. CDR3 bases: TGCGCCAGCAGCCAAACCCGGGGGACCGGGGGGGCCGGGTACGAGCAGTACTTC. It translates to CASSQTRGTGGAGYEQYF.

The genes are TRBV9 and TRBJ2-3; TRBD1 aligns across 7 bases. CDR1 and CDR2 from the germline V gene are SGDLS and YYNGEE. This CDR3 has 16 amino acids. V was pared by 2 bases and J by 0 bases, with 6 bases of the junction left unmatched. CDR3 DNA: TGTGCCAGCAGCGTCGGGACAGCCTCTAGCACAGATACGCAGTATTTT. Protein product: CASSVGTASSTDTQYF.